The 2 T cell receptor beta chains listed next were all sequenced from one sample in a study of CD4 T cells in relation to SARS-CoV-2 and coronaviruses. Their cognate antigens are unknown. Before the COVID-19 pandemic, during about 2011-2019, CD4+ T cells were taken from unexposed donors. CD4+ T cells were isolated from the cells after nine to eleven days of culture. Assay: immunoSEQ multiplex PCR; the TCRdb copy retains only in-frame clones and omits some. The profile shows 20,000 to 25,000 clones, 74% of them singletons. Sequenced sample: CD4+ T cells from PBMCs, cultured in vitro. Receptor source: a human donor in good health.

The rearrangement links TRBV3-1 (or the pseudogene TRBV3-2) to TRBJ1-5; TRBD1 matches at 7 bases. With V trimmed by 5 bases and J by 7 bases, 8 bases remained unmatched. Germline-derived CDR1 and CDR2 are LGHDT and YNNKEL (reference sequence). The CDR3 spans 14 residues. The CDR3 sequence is CASSGTVATQPQHF. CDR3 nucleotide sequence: TGTGCCAGCAGCGGGACAGTAGCGACGCAGCCCCAGCATTTT.

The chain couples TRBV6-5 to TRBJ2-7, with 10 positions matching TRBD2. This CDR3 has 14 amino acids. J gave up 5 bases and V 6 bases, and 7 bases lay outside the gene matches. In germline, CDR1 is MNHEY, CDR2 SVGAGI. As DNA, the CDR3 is TGTGCCAGCAGCCTTGGCCTAGCGGGAGACGAGCAGTACTTC. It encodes CASSLGLAGDEQYF.